These T cell receptor beta chains were read from a single sample in a study of T cell changes during pregnancy in multiple sclerosis. Measured with immunoSEQ multiplex PCR; TCRdb has only the in-frame clones, and not every one. The sample yields around 65,000 clones, roughly 90% seen once. The material sequenced was peripheral blood, taken in the first trimester of pregnancy. The receptor source for this set is a female donor with multiple sclerosis, enrolled in a pregnancy study. Each CDR3 is given with its conserved first and last residue. The order of the fields is CDR3 protein, CDR3 DNA, J gene, D gene, clone size, V gene. The D gene is left open where the match is weak. Not all rows give a size; the values are once, few, many and, for expanded clones, a class.

CDR3aa: CASSVDPAGVYEQYF
CDR3nt: TGTGCCAGCAGCGTAGATCCAGCGGGAGTGTACGAGCAGTACTTC
j_gene: TRBJ2-7
d_gene: TRBD2
abundance: few
v_gene: TRBV9

CDR3aa: CASSGTGVNEQYF
CDR3nt: TGTGCCAGCAGTGGGACAGGGGTCAACGAGCAGTACTTC
j_gene: TRBJ2-7
d_gene: TRBD1
abundance: NA
v_gene: TRBV2

CDR3aa: CASSQGRGPQVANYGYTF
CDR3nt: TGTGCCAGCAGCCAGGGAAGGGGGCCCCAAGTAGCTAACTATGGCTACACCTTC
j_gene: TRBJ1-2
d_gene: TRBD1
abundance: NA
v_gene: TRBV7-9

CDR3aa: CASSQADRGPGPYNEQFF
CDR3nt: TGCGCCAGCAGCCAAGCCGACAGGGGGCCCGGACCCTACAATGAGCAGTTCTTC
j_gene: TRBJ2-1
d_gene: TRBD1
abundance: NA
v_gene: TRBV4-1

CDR3aa: CASSERDMDGELFF
CDR3nt: TGCGCCAGCAGTGAAAGGGACATGGACGGCGAACTGTTTTTT
j_gene: TRBJ1-4
d_gene: NA
abundance: NA
v_gene: TRBV10-1

CDR3aa: CASSLVVSSYEQYF
CDR3nt: TGTGCCAGCAGCTTAGTTGTCAGCTCCTACGAGCAGTACTTC
j_gene: TRBJ2-7
d_gene: NA
abundance: NA
v_gene: TRBV7-9

CDR3aa: CASRGQATYQETQYF
CDR3nt: TGCGCCAGCAGGGGACAGGCCACTTATCAAGAGACCCAGTACTTC
j_gene: TRBJ2-5
d_gene: TRBD1
abundance: NA
v_gene: TRBV10-1

CDR3aa: CASSWGRIPSYEQYF
CDR3nt: TGTGCCAGCAGCTGGGGGAGGATCCCCTCCTACGAGCAGTACTTC
j_gene: TRBJ2-7
d_gene: NA
abundance: NA
v_gene: TRBV7-2

CDR3aa: CASRTASGTNTGELFF
CDR3nt: TGTGCCAGCAGGACGGCTAGCGGGACGAACACCGGGGAGCTGTTTTTT
j_gene: TRBJ2-2
d_gene: TRBD2
abundance: NA
v_gene: TRBV6-6

CDR3aa: CASSPLDRAGYTF
CDR3nt: TGCGCCAGCAGCCCCCTGGACAGGGCTGGCTACACCTTC
j_gene: TRBJ1-2
d_gene: TRBD1
abundance: once
v_gene: TRBV5-1

CDR3aa: CASSVRDRNEKLFF
CDR3nt: TGTGCCAGCAGCGTCCGGGACAGAAATGAAAAACTGTTTTTT
j_gene: TRBJ1-4
d_gene: TRBD1
abundance: once
v_gene: TRBV9

CDR3aa: CASSWGDRGAEAFF
CDR3nt: TGTGCCAGCAGTTGGGGGGACAGGGGGGCTGAAGCTTTCTTT
j_gene: TRBJ1-1
d_gene: TRBD1
abundance: NA
v_gene: TRBV28

CDR3aa: CASSSYNYGYTF
CDR3nt: TGTGCCAGCAGCTCCTATAACTATGGCTACACCTTC
j_gene: TRBJ1-2
d_gene: NA
abundance: few
v_gene: TRBV7-9

CDR3aa: CASSWGQYYSNQPQHF
CDR3nt: TGCGCCAGCAGCTGGGGACAGTATTATAGCAATCAGCCCCAGCATTTT
j_gene: TRBJ1-5
d_gene: TRBD1
abundance: NA
v_gene: TRBV5-1

CDR3aa: CASSRAQGADTQYF
CDR3nt: TGCGCCAGCTCTAGGGCCCAGGGCGCAGATACGCAGTATTTT
j_gene: TRBJ2-3
d_gene: NA
abundance: NA
v_gene: TRBV5-1

CDR3aa: CAWTEGTSGSADTQYF
CDR3nt: TGTGCCTGGACGGAGGGGACTAGCGGGAGCGCAGATACGCAGTATTTT
j_gene: TRBJ2-3
d_gene: TRBD2
abundance: once
v_gene: TRBV30

CDR3aa: CASSPQEGDINEQFF
CDR3nt: TGTGCCAGCTCACCACAAGAGGGAGATATTAATGAGCAGTTCTTC
j_gene: TRBJ2-1
d_gene: NA
abundance: few
v_gene: TRBV18

CDR3aa: CASSPRLGQGILGYTF
CDR3nt: TGCGCCAGCAGCCCCCGCCTAGGACAGGGGATCCTTGGCTACACCTTC
j_gene: TRBJ1-2
d_gene: TRBD1
abundance: NA
v_gene: TRBV5-1

CDR3aa: CAIRDTLSTDTQYF
CDR3nt: TGTGCCATCAGGGACACCCTTAGCACAGATACGCAGTATTTT
j_gene: TRBJ2-3
d_gene: NA
abundance: NA
v_gene: TRBV10-3

CDR3aa: CASSYSSGEADTQYF
CDR3nt: TGTGCCAGCAGTTACTCGAGCGGGGAAGCCGATACGCAGTATTTT
j_gene: TRBJ2-3
d_gene: TRBD2
abundance: once
v_gene: TRBV6-5

CDR3aa: CAISESVSSGNTIYF
CDR3nt: TGTGCCATCAGTGAGTCGGTGAGCTCTGGAAACACCATATATTTT
j_gene: TRBJ1-3
d_gene: NA
abundance: NA
v_gene: TRBV10-3

CDR3aa: CASSKTANTEAFF
CDR3nt: TGTGCCAGCAGCAAGACAGCCAACACTGAAGCTTTCTTT
j_gene: TRBJ1-1
d_gene: NA
abundance: NA
v_gene: TRBV7-9

CDR3aa: CASSFGGSSYNEQFF
CDR3nt: TGTGCCAGCAGTTTCGGGGGTAGCTCCTACAATGAGCAGTTCTTC
j_gene: TRBJ2-1
d_gene: NA
abundance: NA
v_gene: TRBV27

CDR3aa: CASSNRGFSGNEQYF
CDR3nt: TGTGCCAGCAGTAACAGGGGTTTCAGTGGGAACGAGCAGTACTTC
j_gene: TRBJ2-7
d_gene: TRBD1
abundance: once
v_gene: TRBV6-5

CDR3aa: CASSEGGPQHF
CDR3nt: TGTGCCAGCAGTGAGGGAGGGCCCCAGCATTTT
j_gene: TRBJ1-5
d_gene: NA
abundance: NA
v_gene: TRBV27

CDR3aa: CASSSDRGSTDTQYF
CDR3nt: TGCGCCAGCAGCTCCGACAGGGGCTCCACAGATACGCAGTATTTT
j_gene: TRBJ2-3
d_gene: TRBD1
abundance: NA
v_gene: TRBV5-1

CDR3aa: CAWGGGPTQYF
CDR3nt: TGTGCCTGGGGCGGCGGTCCGACCCAGTACTTC
j_gene: TRBJ2-5
d_gene: NA
abundance: NA
v_gene: TRBV30

CDR3aa: CAWSGTGTGYTLAGGISYEQYF
CDR3nt: TGTGCCTGGAGTGGGACCGGGACAGGGTACACCTTAGCGGGAGGAATTTCCTACGAGCAGTACTTC
j_gene: TRBJ2-7
d_gene: NA
abundance: NA
v_gene: TRBV30

CDR3aa: CASSYSLKGDEKLFF
CDR3nt: TGTGCCAGCAGTTACTCCCTCAAGGGGGATGAAAAACTGTTTTTT
j_gene: TRBJ1-4
d_gene: NA
abundance: NA
v_gene: TRBV6-5

CDR3aa: CASSQATGNYGYTF
CDR3nt: TGCGCCAGCAGCCAAGCTACAGGCAACTATGGCTACACCTTC
j_gene: TRBJ1-2
d_gene: NA
abundance: NA
v_gene: TRBV4-1

CDR3aa: CASTADRGNTEAFF
CDR3nt: TGTGCCAGCACTGCGGACCGGGGAAACACTGAAGCTTTCTTT
j_gene: TRBJ1-1
d_gene: NA
abundance: NA
v_gene: TRBV6-4

CDR3aa: CAWSTPRNNEKLFF
CDR3nt: TGTGCCTGGAGTACTCCGAGAAACAATGAAAAACTGTTTTTT
j_gene: TRBJ1-4
d_gene: NA
abundance: NA
v_gene: TRBV30

CDR3aa: CASSLARGQFETQYF
CDR3nt: TGTGCCAGCAGCTTAGCCAGGGGGCAATTCGAGACCCAGTACTTC
j_gene: TRBJ2-5
d_gene: TRBD1
abundance: once
v_gene: TRBV7-2

CDR3aa: CASSQRASGSYEQYF
CDR3nt: TGTGCCAGCAGCCAACGGGCTAGCGGGAGCTACGAGCAGTACTTC
j_gene: TRBJ2-7
d_gene: TRBD2
abundance: few
v_gene: TRBV7-2

CDR3aa: CASSVAARASTDTQYF
CDR3nt: TGTGCCAGCAGCGTAGCTGCGCGGGCTAGCACAGATACGCAGTATTTT
j_gene: TRBJ2-3
d_gene: NA
abundance: NA
v_gene: TRBV9

CDR3aa: CASSPGTSNEQFF
CDR3nt: TGTGCCAGCAGTCCCGGGACTAGTAATGAGCAGTTCTTC
j_gene: TRBJ2-1
d_gene: TRBD2
abundance: NA
v_gene: TRBV6-5

CDR3aa: CASKREGNNEQFF
CDR3nt: TGTGCCAGCAAAAGGGAGGGGAACAATGAGCAGTTCTTC
j_gene: TRBJ2-1
d_gene: TRBD2
abundance: NA
v_gene: TRBV2

CDR3aa: CASSSLLQGRETQYF
CDR3nt: TGCGCCAGCAGCTCGCTCCTACAGGGCCGAGAGACCCAGTACTTC
j_gene: TRBJ2-5
d_gene: NA
abundance: NA
v_gene: TRBV5-1

CDR3aa: CATSRTGTPNEKLFF
CDR3nt: TGTGCCACCAGCAGGACTGGGACACCTAATGAAAAACTGTTTTTT
j_gene: TRBJ1-4
d_gene: NA
abundance: NA
v_gene: TRBV15

CDR3aa: CASSYSWDRGSYEQYF
CDR3nt: TGTGCCAGCAGTTACTCCTGGGACAGGGGATCCTACGAGCAGTACTTC
j_gene: TRBJ2-7
d_gene: TRBD1
abundance: NA
v_gene: TRBV6-5

CDR3aa: CASSTLAGGRIDTQYF
CDR3nt: TGCGCCAGCAGCACCCTAGCGGGAGGGCGAATAGATACGCAGTATTTT
j_gene: TRBJ2-3
d_gene: TRBD2
abundance: medium-sized
v_gene: TRBV5-1

CDR3aa: CASSLKTSGRATGLINEQFF
CDR3nt: TGTGCCAGCAGCTTAAAGACTAGCGGGAGGGCTACGGGTTTAATAAATGAGCAGTTCTTC
j_gene: TRBJ2-1
d_gene: TRBD2
abundance: NA
v_gene: TRBV7-3

CDR3aa: CASSPGTGGGIEQFF
CDR3nt: TGTGCCAGCAGCCCCGGGACAGGGGGGGGAATTGAGCAGTTCTTC
j_gene: TRBJ2-1
d_gene: TRBD1
abundance: once
v_gene: TRBV9

CDR3aa: CAWRSFGTSGYNEQFF
CDR3nt: TGTGCCTGGAGGTCTTTCGGGACTAGCGGTTACAATGAGCAGTTCTTC
j_gene: TRBJ2-1
d_gene: TRBD2
abundance: NA
v_gene: TRBV30

CDR3aa: CSVHDSSYEQYF
CDR3nt: TGCAGCGTCCACGACAGTTCCTACGAGCAGTACTTC
j_gene: TRBJ2-7
d_gene: NA
abundance: NA
v_gene: TRBV29-1

CDR3aa: CASSSELNQPQHF
CDR3nt: TGTGCCAGCAGTTCCGAACTCAATCAGCCCCAGCATTTT
j_gene: TRBJ1-5
d_gene: NA
abundance: NA
v_gene: TRBV27

CDR3aa: CASTVTRNRGNEQFF
CDR3nt: TGTGCCAGCACCGTTACTAGGAATCGGGGCAATGAGCAGTTCTTC
j_gene: TRBJ2-1
d_gene: NA
abundance: NA
v_gene: TRBV7-2

CDR3aa: CASSLSGLEQYF
CDR3nt: TGTGCCAGCAGCTTGAGTGGGCTCGAGCAGTACTTC
j_gene: TRBJ2-7
d_gene: NA
abundance: NA
v_gene: TRBV5-5

CDR3aa: CASSWQGATGELFF
CDR3nt: TGTGCCAGCAGCTGGCAGGGGGCCACCGGGGAGCTGTTTTTT
j_gene: TRBJ2-2
d_gene: TRBD1
abundance: few
v_gene: TRBV7-8

CDR3aa: CASSSLSANEQFF
CDR3nt: TGTGCCAGCAGCTCATTAAGCGCAAATGAGCAGTTCTTC
j_gene: TRBJ2-1
d_gene: NA
abundance: NA
v_gene: TRBV11-2

CDR3aa: CASIAADTQYF
CDR3nt: TGTGCCAGCATCGCCGCGGATACGCAGTATTTT
j_gene: TRBJ2-3
d_gene: NA
abundance: NA
v_gene: TRBV7-9

CDR3aa: CASRSSRTDNQPQHF
CDR3nt: TGTGCCAGTAGGTCTTCCCGGACAGACAATCAGCCCCAGCATTTT
j_gene: TRBJ1-5
d_gene: NA
abundance: few
v_gene: TRBV19

CDR3aa: CASQRDRLWANEKLFF
CDR3nt: TGCGCCAGCCAGCGAGACAGGCTGTGGGCTAATGAAAAACTGTTTTTT
j_gene: TRBJ1-4
d_gene: NA
abundance: NA
v_gene: TRBV4-3